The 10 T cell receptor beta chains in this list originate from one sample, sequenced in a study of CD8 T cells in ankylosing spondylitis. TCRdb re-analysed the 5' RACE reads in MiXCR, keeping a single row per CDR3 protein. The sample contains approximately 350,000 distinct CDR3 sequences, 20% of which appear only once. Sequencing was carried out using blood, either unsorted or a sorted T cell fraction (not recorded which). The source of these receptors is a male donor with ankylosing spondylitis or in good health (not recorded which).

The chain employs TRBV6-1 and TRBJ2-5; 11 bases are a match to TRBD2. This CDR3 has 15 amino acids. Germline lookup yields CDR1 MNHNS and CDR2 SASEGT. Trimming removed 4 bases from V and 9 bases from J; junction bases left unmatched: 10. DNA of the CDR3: TGTGCCAGCAGTGCTCTAGCGGGGGGAGCAGTGGCCCAGTACTTC. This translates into CASSALAGGAVAQYF.

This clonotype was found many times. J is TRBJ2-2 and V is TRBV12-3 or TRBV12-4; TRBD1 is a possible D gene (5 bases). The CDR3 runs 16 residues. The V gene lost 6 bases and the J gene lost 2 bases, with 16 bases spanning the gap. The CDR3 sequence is CASSFIGRANTGELFF. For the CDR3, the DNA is TGTGCCAGCAGCTTTATTGGCAGGGCCAACACCGGGGAGCTGTTTTTT.

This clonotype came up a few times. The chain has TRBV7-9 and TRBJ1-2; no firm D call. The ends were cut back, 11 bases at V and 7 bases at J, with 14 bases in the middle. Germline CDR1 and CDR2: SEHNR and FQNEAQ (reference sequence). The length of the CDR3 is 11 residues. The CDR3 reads CAASPDGGYTF. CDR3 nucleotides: TGTGCCGCTTCACCCGACGGTGGCTACACCTTC. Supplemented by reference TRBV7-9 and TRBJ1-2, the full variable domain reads DTGVSQNPRHKITKRGQNVTFRCDPISEHNRLYWYRQTLGQGPEFLTYFQNEAQLEKSRLLSDRFSAERPKGSFSTLEIQRTEQGDSAMYLCAASPDGGYTFGSGTRLTVV.

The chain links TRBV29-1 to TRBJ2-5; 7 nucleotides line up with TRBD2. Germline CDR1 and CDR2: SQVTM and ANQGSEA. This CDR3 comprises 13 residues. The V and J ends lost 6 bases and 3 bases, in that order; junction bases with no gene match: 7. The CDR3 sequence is CSVPWGGEETQYF. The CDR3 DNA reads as TGCAGCGTCCCCTGGGGGGGAGAAGAGACCCAGTACTTC.

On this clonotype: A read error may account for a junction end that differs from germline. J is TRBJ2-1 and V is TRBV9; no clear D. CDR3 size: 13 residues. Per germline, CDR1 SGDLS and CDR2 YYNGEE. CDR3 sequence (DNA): TGTGCCAGCAGCGTAGGGGTTGACAATGAGCAGTTGTTC. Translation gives CASSVGVDNEQLF.

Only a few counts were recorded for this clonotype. This CDR3 is CASSLGEVFPPYEQYF. In DNA, the CDR3 is TGTGCCAGCAGCTTGGGGGAAGTCTTCCCCCCCTACGAGCAGTACTTC. The chain has TRBV5-5 and TRBJ2-7; no reliable D call. Germline-derived CDR1 and CDR2 are SGHKS and YYEKEE (reference sequence). This CDR3 contains 16 residues. Trimming removed 0 bases from V and 2 bases from J, with 15 bases in between.

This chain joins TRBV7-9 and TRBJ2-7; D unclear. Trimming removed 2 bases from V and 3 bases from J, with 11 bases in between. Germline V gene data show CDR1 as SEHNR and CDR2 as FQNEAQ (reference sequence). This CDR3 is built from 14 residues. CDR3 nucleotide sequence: TGTGCCAGCAGCTTAAGCCGAGGCAACTACGAGCAGTACTTC. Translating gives CASSLSRGNYEQYF. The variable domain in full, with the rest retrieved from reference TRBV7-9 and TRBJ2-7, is DTGVSQNPRHKITKRGQNVTFRCDPISEHNRLYWYRQTLGQGPEFLTYFQNEAQLEKSRLLSDRFSAERPKGSFSTLEIQRTEQGDSAMYLCASSLSRGNYEQYFGPGTRLTVT.

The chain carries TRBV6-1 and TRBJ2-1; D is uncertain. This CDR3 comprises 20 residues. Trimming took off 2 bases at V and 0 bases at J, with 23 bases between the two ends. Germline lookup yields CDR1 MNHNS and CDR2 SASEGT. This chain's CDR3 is CASSELTSFASQSSYNEQFF. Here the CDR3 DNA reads TGTGCCAGCAGTGAACTCACCTCATTTGCGTCGCAGAGCTCCTACAATGAGCAGTTCTTC.

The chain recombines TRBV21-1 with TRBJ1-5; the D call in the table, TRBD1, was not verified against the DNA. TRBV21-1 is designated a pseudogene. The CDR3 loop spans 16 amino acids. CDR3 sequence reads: CASSKGAGTVPQPQHF. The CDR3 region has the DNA TGTGCCAGCAGCAAGGGGGCCGGGACAGTCCCCCAGCCCCAGCATTTT.

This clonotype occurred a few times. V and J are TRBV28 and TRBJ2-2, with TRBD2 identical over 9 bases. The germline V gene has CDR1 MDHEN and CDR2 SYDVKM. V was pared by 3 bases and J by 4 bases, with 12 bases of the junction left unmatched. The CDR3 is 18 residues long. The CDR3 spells CASSFALPGLAITGELFF. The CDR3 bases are TGTGCCAGCAGTTTTGCTCTACCGGGACTAGCTATCACCGGGGAGCTGTTTTTT. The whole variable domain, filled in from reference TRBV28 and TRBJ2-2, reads DVKVTQSSRYLVKRTGEKVFLECVQDMDHENMFWYRQDPGLGLRLIYFSYDVKMKEKGDIPEGYSVSREKKERFSLILESASTNQTSMYLCASSFALPGLAITGELFFGEGSRLTVL.